The clone carrying this T cell receptor (beta chain) was seen just once. The data belong to a study of blood T cell repertoires in COVID-19. Study summary: From the United States, Italy and Spain came samples of acute and convalescent COVID-19.

In the authors' workflow: Amplified reference gene primers provided the basis for estimating nucleated cell counts. TCRdb's table, derived via immunoSEQ multiplex PCR, lists solely in-frame clones and lacks some. V, J and clone size derive from that table, while D and trimming were established from the DNA sequence. The sample consists of a few hundred thousand clones, around 90% of them appearing once. V was clipped by 1 base and J by 6 bases; unmatched bases: 17. CDR3 length: 20 amino acids. Germline CDR1 is SGDLS and CDR2 is YYNGEE. The age range of participants was 18 to 89 years, with residence in fewer than 25 US areas. Either two negative PCRs, clearance, or symptom resolution qualified Cohort 3 donors as recovered.

The receptor comes from a woman in her late teens or twenties who had recovered from COVID-19. The genes are TRBV9 and TRBJ2-3; 13 bases are shared with TRBD2. The source material was PBMCs or T cells enriched from blood (not recorded which). The CDR3 DNA reads as TGTGCCAGCAGCGTAAGGTTAGCAGGGAAGACTAGCGGGGGGCTCGATACGCAGTATTTT. Translation: CASSVRLAGKTSGGLDTQYF.